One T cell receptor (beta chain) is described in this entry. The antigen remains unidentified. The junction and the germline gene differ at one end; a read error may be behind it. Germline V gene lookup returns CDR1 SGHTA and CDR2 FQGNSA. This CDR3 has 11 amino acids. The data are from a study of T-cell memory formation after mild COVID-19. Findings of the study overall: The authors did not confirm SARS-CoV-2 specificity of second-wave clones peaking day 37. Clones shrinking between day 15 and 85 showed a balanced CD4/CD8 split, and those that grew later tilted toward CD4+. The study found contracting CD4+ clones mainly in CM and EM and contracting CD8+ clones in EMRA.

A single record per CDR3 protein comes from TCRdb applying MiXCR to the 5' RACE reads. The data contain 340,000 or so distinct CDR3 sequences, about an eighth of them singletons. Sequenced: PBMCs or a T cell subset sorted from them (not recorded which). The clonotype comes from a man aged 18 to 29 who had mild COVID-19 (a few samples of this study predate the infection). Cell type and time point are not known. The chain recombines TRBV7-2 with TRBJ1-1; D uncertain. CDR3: CASTLLLEAFF. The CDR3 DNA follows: TGTGCCAGCACCTTACTACTTGAAGCTTTCTTT. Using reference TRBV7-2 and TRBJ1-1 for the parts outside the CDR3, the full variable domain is GAGVSQSPSNKVTEKGKDVELRCDPISGHTALYWYRQSLGQGLEFLIYFQGNSAPDKSGLPSDRFSAERTGGSVSTLTIQRTQQEDSAVYLCASTLLLEAFFGQGTRLTVV.